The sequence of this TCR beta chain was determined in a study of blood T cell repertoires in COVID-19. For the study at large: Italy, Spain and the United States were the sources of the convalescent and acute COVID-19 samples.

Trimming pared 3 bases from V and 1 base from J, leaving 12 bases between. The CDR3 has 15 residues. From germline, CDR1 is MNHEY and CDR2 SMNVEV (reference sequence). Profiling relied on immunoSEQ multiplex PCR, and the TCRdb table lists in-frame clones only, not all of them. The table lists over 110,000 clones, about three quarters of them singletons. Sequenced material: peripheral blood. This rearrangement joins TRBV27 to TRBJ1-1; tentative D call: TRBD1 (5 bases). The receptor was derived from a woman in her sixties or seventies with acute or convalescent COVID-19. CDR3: CASSLAGFENTEAFF. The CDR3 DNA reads TGTGCCAGCAGTTTGGCAGGGTTTGAGAACACTGAAGCTTTCTTT.